This T cell receptor beta chain was retrieved from a study of cytomegalovirus exposure and HLA in healthy donors. Study details: A preliminary data release comprised approximately 85 million unique TCRs obtained from HLA-typed donors.

PCR employed 60 Vbeta and 13 Jbeta primers. The assay was immunoSEQ multiplex PCR, and TCRdb's table has in-frame clones only and misses some. The sample has roughly 150,000 clones, approximately 82% seen once. The CDR3 loop spans 15 amino acids. CDR1 and CDR2 from the germline V gene are SGHTA and FQGTGA. The germline V and J ends were trimmed by 8 bases and 0 bases, with 15 bases remaining between them. This clone was seen a handful of times. What it binds is unknown. The study's findings and limits: A likely sequencing artifact accounted for one observed cluster of highly shared sequence variants.

This sequence originates from a man younger than 35 in good health and CMV-seropositive. V gene TRBV7-3 combines with J gene TRBJ2-3, with D possibly matching TRBD2 (6 bases). Material: PBMCs. The CDR3 loop is CASSGLSASTDTQYF. The CDR3 nucleotides read TGTGCCAGCTCAGGACTAAGTGCTAGCACAGATACGCAGTATTTT.